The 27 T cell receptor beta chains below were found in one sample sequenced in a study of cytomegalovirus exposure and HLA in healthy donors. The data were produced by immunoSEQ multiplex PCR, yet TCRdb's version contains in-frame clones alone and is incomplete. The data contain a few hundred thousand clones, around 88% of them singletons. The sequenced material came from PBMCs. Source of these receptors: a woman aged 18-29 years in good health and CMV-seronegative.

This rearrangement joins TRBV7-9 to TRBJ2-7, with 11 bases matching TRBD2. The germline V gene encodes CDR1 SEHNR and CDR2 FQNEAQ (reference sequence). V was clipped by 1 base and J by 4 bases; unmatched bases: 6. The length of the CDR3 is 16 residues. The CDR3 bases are TGTGCCAGCAGCTTAGACCTAGCGGGAGGTATGTACGAGCAGTACTTC. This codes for CASSLDLAGGMYEQYF. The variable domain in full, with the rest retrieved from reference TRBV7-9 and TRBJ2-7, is DTGVSQNPRHKITKRGQNVTFRCDPISEHNRLYWYRQTLGQGPEFLTYFQNEAQLEKSRLLSDRFSAERPKGSFSTLEIQRTEQGDSAMYLCASSLDLAGGMYEQYFGPGTRLTVT.

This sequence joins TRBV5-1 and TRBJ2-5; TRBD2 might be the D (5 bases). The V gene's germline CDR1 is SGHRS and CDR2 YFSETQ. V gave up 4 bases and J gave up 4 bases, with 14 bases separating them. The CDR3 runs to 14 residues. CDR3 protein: CASSRSRVAETQYF. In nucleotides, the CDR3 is TGCGCCAGCAGCCGTTCGAGGGTGGCAGAGACCCAGTACTTC.

The CDR3 DNA reads as TGTGCCAGCACTTCCTGGGAGTCCGGGGAAAAACTGTTTTTT. Protein: CASTSWESGEKLFF. The chain uses TRBV27 and TRBJ1-4; D gene unclear. The germline CDR1 and CDR2 sequences are MNHEY and SMNVEV (reference sequence). CDR3 length: 14 amino acids. Trimming pared 7 bases from V and 8 bases from J, leaving 17 bases between.

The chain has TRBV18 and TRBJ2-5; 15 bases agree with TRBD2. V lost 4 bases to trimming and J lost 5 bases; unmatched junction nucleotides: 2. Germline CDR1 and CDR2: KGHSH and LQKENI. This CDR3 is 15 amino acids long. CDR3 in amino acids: CASSRTSGREETQYF. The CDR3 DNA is TGTGCCAGCTCACGGACTAGCGGGAGGGAGGAGACCCAGTACTTC.

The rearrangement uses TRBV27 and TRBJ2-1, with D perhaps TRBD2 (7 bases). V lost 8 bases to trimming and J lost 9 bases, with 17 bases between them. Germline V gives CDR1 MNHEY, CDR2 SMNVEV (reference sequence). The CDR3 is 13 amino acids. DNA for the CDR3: TGTGCCAGCGGGTACGAAGGGGGGGGTGAGCAGTTCTTC. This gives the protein CASGYEGGGEQFF.

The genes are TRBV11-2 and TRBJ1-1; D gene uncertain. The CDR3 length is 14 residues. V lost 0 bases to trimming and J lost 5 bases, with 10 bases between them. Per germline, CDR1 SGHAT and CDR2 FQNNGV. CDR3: CASSLDIRGTEAFF. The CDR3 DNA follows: TGTGCCAGCAGCTTAGATATCAGAGGGACTGAAGCTTTCTTT.

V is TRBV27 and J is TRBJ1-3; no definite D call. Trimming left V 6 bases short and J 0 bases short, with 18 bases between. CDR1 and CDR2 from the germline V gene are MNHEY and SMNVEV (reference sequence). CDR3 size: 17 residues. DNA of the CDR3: TGTGCCAGCAGCCCAAAAGGTTTGGGCCCCTCTGGAAACACCATATATTTT. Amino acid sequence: CASSPKGLGPSGNTIYF.

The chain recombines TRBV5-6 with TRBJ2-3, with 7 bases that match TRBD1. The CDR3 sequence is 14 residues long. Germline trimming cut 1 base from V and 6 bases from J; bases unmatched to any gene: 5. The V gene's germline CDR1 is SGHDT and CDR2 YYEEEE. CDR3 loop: CASSLFTGVDTQYF. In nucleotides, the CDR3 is TGTGCCAGCAGCTTGTTCACAGGGGTCGATACGCAGTATTTT.

The CDR3 sequence: CSLKSGSKYEQYF. CDR3 DNA: TGCAGCCTTAAGAGCGGGAGTAAATACGAGCAGTACTTC. V is TRBV29-1 and J is TRBJ2-7, with 8 bases fitting TRBD2. The V and J ends lost 8 bases and 4 bases, in that order; junction bases with no gene match: 10. The CDR3 consists of 13 residues. Looked up from germline, CDR1 is SQVTM and CDR2 is ANQGSEA.

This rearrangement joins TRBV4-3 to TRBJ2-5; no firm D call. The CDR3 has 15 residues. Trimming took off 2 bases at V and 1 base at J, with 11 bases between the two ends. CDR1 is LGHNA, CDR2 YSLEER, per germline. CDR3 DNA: TGCGCCAGCAGCCAATCAACAAATTCCCAAGAGACCCAGTACTTC. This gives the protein CASSQSTNSQETQYF.

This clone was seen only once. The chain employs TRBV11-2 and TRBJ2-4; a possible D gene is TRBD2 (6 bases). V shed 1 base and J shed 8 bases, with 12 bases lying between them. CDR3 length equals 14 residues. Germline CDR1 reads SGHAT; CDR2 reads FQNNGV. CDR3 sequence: CASSLGRANDIQYF. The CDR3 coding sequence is TGTGCCAGCAGCTTAGGGAGGGCCAACGACATTCAGTACTTC.

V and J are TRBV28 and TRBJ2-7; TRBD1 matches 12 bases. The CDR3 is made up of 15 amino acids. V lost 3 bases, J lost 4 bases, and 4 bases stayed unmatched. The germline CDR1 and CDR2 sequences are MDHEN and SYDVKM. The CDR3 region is CASSFGTGGGYEQYF. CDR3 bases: TGTGCCAGCAGTTTCGGGACAGGGGGCGGGTACGAGCAGTACTTC.

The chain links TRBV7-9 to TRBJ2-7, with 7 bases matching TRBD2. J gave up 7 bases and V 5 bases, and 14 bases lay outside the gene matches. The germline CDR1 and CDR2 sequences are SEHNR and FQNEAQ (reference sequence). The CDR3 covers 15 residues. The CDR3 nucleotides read TGTGCCAGCAGCCCCCGGACGGGAGGCTTAGGGGAGCAGTACTTC. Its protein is CASSPRTGGLGEQYF.

CDR3 sequence reads: CASSPMPGGLTYEQYF. The CDR3 nucleotides are TGTGCCAGCTCACCAATGCCGGGAGGTTTAACCTACGAGCAGTACTTC. This chain connects TRBV18 to TRBJ2-7; 7 bases are a match to TRBD2. The V and J ends lost 2 bases and 2 bases, in that order; junction bases with no gene match: 9. Germline V gives CDR1 KGHSH, CDR2 LQKENI. This CDR3 contains 16 residues.

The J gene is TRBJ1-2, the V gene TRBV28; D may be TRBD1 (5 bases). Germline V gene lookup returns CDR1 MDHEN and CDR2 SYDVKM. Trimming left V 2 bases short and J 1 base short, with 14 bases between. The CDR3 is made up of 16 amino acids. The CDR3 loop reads CASSLKGMISNYGYTF. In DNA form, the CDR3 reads TGTGCCAGCAGTTTAAAGGGGATGATCAGTAACTATGGCTACACCTTC.

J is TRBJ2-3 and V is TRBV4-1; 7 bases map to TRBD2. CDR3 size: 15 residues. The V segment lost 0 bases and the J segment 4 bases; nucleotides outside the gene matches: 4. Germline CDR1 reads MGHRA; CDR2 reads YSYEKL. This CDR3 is CASSQEREFADTQYF. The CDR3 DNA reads TGCGCCAGCAGCCAAGAGCGGGAGTTCGCAGATACGCAGTATTTT.

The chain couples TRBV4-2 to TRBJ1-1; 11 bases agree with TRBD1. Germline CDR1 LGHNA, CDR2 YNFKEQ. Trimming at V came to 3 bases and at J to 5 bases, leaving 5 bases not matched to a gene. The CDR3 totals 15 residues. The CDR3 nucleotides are TGTGCCAGCAGCCACCCGGGACAGGGGGAGACTGAAGCTTTCTTT. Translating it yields CASSHPGQGETEAFF.

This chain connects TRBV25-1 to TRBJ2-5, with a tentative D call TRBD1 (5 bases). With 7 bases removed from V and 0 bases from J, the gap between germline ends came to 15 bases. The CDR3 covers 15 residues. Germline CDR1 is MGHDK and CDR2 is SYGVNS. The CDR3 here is CASNGLQEYQETQYF. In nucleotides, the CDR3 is TGTGCCAGCAATGGCCTACAGGAGTACCAAGAGACCCAGTACTTC.

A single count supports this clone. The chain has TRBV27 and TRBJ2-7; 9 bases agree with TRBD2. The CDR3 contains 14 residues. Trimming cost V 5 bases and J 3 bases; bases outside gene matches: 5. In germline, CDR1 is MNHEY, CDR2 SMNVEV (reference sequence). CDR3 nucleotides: TGTGCCAGCAGTCTCGTGACTAGCGGCTACGAGCAGTACTTC. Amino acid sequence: CASSLVTSGYEQYF.

CDR3: CASSLDGYSYNEQFF. The CDR3 DNA reads TGCGCCAGCAGCTTGGACGGGTACTCCTACAATGAGCAGTTCTTC. The V gene is TRBV5-1, the J gene TRBJ2-1; D not certain. Germline V gene sequence: CDR1 SGHRS, CDR2 YFSETQ. The CDR3 length is 15 residues. Trimming cost V 0 bases and J 0 bases, with 7 bases left between them. Looking up the rest from reference TRBV5-1 and TRBJ2-1 gives the full variable domain: KAGVTQTPRYLIKTRGQQVTLSCSPISGHRSVSWYQQTPGQGLQFLFEYFSETQRNKGNFPGRFSGRQFSNSRSEMNVSTLELGDSALYLCASSLDGYSYNEQFFGPGTRLTVL.

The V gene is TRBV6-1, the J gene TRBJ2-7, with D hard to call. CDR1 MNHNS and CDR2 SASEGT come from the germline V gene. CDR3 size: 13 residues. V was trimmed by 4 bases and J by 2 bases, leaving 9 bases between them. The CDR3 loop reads CASSVGKTYEQYF. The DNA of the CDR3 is TGTGCCAGCAGTGTTGGCAAGACCTACGAGCAGTACTTC.

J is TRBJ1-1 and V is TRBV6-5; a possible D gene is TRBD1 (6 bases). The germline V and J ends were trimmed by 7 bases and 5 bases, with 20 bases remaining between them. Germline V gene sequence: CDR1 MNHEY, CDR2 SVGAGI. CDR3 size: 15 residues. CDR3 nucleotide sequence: TGTGCCAGCACTGTCGCGGGGGGCGGAGGGACTGAAGCTTTCTTT. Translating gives CASTVAGGGGTEAFF.

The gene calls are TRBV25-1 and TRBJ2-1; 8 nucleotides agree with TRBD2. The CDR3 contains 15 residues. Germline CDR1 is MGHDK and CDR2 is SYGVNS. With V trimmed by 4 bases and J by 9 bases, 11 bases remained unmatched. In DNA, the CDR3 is TGTGCCAGCAGTGCCGGGACTAGTGGGTCGAGTGAGCAGTTCTTC. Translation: CASSAGTSGSSEQFF.

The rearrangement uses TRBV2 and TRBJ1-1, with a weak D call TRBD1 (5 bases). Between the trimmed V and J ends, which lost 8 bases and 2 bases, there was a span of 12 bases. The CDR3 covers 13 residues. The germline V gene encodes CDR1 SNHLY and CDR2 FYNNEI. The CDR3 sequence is CASSWGGNTEAFF. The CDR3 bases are TGTGCCAGCTCGTGGGGCGGAAACACTGAAGCTTTCTTT. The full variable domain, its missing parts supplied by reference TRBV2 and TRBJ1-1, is EPEVTQTPSHQVTQMGQEVILRCVPISNHLYFYWYRQILGQKVEFLVSFYNNEISEKSEIFDDQFSVERPDGSNFTLKIRSTKLEDSAMYFCASSWGGNTEAFFGQGTRLTVV.

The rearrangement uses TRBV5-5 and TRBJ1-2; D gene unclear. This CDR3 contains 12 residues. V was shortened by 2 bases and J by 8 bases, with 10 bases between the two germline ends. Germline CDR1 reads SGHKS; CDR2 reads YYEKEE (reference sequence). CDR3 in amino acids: CASSFGLLGYTF. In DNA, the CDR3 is TGTGCCAGCAGCTTCGGGTTGTTGGGCTACACCTTC.

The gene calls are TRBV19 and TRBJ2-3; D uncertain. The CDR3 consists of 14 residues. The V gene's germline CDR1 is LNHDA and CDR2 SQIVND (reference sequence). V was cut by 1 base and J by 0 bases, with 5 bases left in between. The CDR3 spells CASSIVGSTDTQYF. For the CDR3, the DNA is TGTGCCAGTAGTATAGTCGGGAGCACAGATACGCAGTATTTT.

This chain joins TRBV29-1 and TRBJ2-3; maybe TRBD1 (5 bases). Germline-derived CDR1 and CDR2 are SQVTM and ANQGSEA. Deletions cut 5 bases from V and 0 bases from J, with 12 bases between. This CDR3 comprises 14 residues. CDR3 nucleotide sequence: TGCAGCGTTCGGACACAGCTTAGCACAGATACGCAGTATTTT. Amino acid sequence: CSVRTQLSTDTQYF.